This T cell receptor beta chain is drawn from a study of cytomegalovirus exposure and HLA in healthy donors. In the PCR, 60 Vbeta and 13 Jbeta primers were used. Per the original data handling: Around 80 million unique TCR beta chains, some 9.9 million of them shared, were counted by a later analysis. Using immunoSEQ multiplex PCR, the repertoire was profiled, and TCRdb retains in-frame clones only, with some absent. That table furnishes V, J and clone size, whereas the DNA furnished D and trimming. The table has roughly 110,000 clones, approximately 80% seen once. Findings and limits, study-wide: On later analysis, the bulk of CMV-associated TCR beta chains appeared to be HLA-restricted. Altogether, some 170 TCR beta chains were recorded as cytomegalovirus-associated.

A word on this clone: Its specificity is not known.

This CDR3 is 13 amino acids long. V shed 5 bases and J shed 1 base, with 6 bases lying between them. CDR1 is GTSNPN and CDR2 is SVGIG in the germline V gene (reference sequence). Donors were nominally healthy when sampled, though unrecorded immune exposures were likely. The receptor comes from a male donor in good health and CMV-seronegative. Sequenced sample: PBMCs. V is TRBV30 and J is TRBJ2-6; D not resolved. The CDR3 sequence: CAWGRSGANVLTF. CDR3 bases: TGTGCCTGGGGTCGGTCTGGGGCCAACGTCCTGACTTTC.